Listed below are T cell receptor beta chains from one sample, sequenced in a study of T cell changes during pregnancy in multiple sclerosis. Data came from immunoSEQ multiplex PCR; TCRdb stores just in-frame clones and leaves some out. The table lists around 100,000 clones, about 94% of them singletons. Sequencing was performed on peripheral blood, taken in the third trimester of pregnancy. These receptors came from a female donor with multiple sclerosis, enrolled in a pregnancy study. Both conserved end residues are part of each CDR3. A D gene is named only where the DNA matches it firmly. Only some rows state a clone size, as once, few, many or a class for expanded clones.

j_call: TRBJ1-5; clone_size: few; v_call: TRBV4-1; d_call: TRBD1; cdr3_aa: CASSHDRADQPQHF; cdr3_nt: TGCGCCAGCAGCCACGACAGGGCAGACCAGCCCCAGCATTTT
j_call: TRBJ1-2; clone_size: -; v_call: TRBV10-3; d_call: TRBD1; cdr3_aa: CAISERQGAGYGYTF; cdr3_nt: TGTGCCATCAGTGAACGCCAGGGGGCAGGCTATGGCTACACCTTC
j_call: TRBJ1-2; clone_size: -; v_call: TRBV7-9; d_call: -; cdr3_aa: CASSLEWDLAIYTF; cdr3_nt: TGTGCCAGCAGCTTAGAATGGGACTTGGCGATCTACACCTTC
j_call: TRBJ1-1; clone_size: -; v_call: TRBV2; d_call: -; cdr3_aa: CASSVPLGGVDTEAFF; cdr3_nt: TGTGCCAGCAGTGTTCCCCTTGGAGGGGTTGACACTGAAGCTTTCTTT
j_call: TRBJ2-7; clone_size: -; v_call: TRBV4-1; d_call: TRBD2; cdr3_aa: CASSQESGLAGGYEQYF; cdr3_nt: TGCGCCAGCAGCCAAGAATCGGGACTAGCGGGAGGCTACGAGCAGTACTTC
j_call: TRBJ2-1; clone_size: -; v_call: TRBV7-3; d_call: -; cdr3_aa: CASSSGQYNEQFF; cdr3_nt: TGTGCCAGCAGCTCGGGACAATACAATGAGCAGTTCTTC
j_call: TRBJ1-5; clone_size: -; v_call: TRBV10-3; d_call: TRBD1; cdr3_aa: CAISSQGANNQPQHF; cdr3_nt: TGTGCCATCAGTTCACAGGGGGCTAACAATCAGCCCCAGCATTTT
j_call: TRBJ2-7; clone_size: -; v_call: TRBV10-3; d_call: TRBD2; cdr3_aa: CAISESSGGSSYEQYF; cdr3_nt: TGTGCCATCAGTGAGTCAAGCGGGGGAAGCTCCTACGAGCAGTACTTC
j_call: TRBJ2-1; clone_size: -; v_call: TRBV29-1; d_call: TRBD1; cdr3_aa: CSVDGSPGQDYNEQFF; cdr3_nt: TGCAGCGTTGATGGGAGTCCGGGACAGGATTACAATGAGCAGTTCTTC
j_call: TRBJ2-7; clone_size: -; v_call: TRBV30; d_call: -; cdr3_aa: CAWGSGVNYEQYF; cdr3_nt: TGTGCCTGGGGTTCAGGGGTAAACTACGAGCAGTACTTC
j_call: TRBJ1-1; clone_size: -; v_call: TRBV6-1; d_call: -; cdr3_aa: CASIWRLNTEAFF; cdr3_nt: TGTGCCAGCATCTGGAGGCTGAACACTGAAGCTTTCTTT
j_call: TRBJ2-3; clone_size: -; v_call: TRBV27; d_call: TRBD2; cdr3_aa: CASSLAGVRSTDTQYF; cdr3_nt: TGTGCCAGCAGTCTCGCGGGGGTACGGAGCACAGATACGCAGTATTTT
j_call: TRBJ2-2; clone_size: -; v_call: TRBV7-8; d_call: TRBD1; cdr3_aa: CASSTRQGPANTGELFF; cdr3_nt: TGTGCCAGCAGCACGAGACAGGGCCCCGCGAACACCGGGGAGCTGTTTTTT
j_call: TRBJ1-3; clone_size: -; v_call: TRBV30; d_call: -; cdr3_aa: CAWSVPGGGNTIYF; cdr3_nt: TGTGCCTGGAGTGTACCAGGAGGGGGAAACACCATATATTTT
j_call: TRBJ2-7; clone_size: few; v_call: TRBV10-1; d_call: TRBD2; cdr3_aa: CASSVLAGLNREQYF; cdr3_nt: TGCGCCAGCAGTGTACTAGCGGGACTTAATCGGGAGCAGTACTTC
j_call: TRBJ2-3; clone_size: few; v_call: TRBV29-1; d_call: -; cdr3_aa: CSGLVAELTDTQYF; cdr3_nt: TGCAGCGGTCTTGTAGCGGAGCTCACAGATACGCAGTATTTT
j_call: TRBJ2-7; clone_size: -; v_call: TRBV6-4; d_call: TRBD2; cdr3_aa: CASRWGAGGPYEQYF; cdr3_nt: TGTGCCAGCAGATGGGGAGCGGGGGGGCCCTACGAGCAGTACTTC
j_call: TRBJ2-1; clone_size: -; v_call: TRBV19; d_call: -; cdr3_aa: CASSPRGREQFF; cdr3_nt: TGTGCCAGTAGTCCCCGGGGGAGGGAGCAGTTCTTC
j_call: TRBJ2-2; clone_size: -; v_call: TRBV6-1; d_call: -; cdr3_aa: CASSEVRATIGELFF; cdr3_nt: TGTGCCAGCAGTGAAGTACGGGCGACTATCGGGGAGCTGTTTTTT
j_call: TRBJ2-5; clone_size: -; v_call: TRBV10-2; d_call: -; cdr3_aa: CASSVAQETQYF; cdr3_nt: TGCGCCAGCAGTGTAGCGCAAGAGACCCAGTACTTC
j_call: TRBJ2-7; clone_size: -; v_call: TRBV25-1; d_call: -; cdr3_aa: CASSGMDNYEQYF; cdr3_nt: TGTGCCAGCAGTGGGATGGACAACTACGAGCAGTACTTC
j_call: TRBJ1-1; clone_size: -; v_call: TRBV7-9; d_call: TRBD1; cdr3_aa: CASSPVGQDTEAFF; cdr3_nt: TGTGCCAGCAGCCCCGTGGGACAGGACACTGAAGCTTTCTTT
j_call: TRBJ1-2; clone_size: many; v_call: TRBV6-5; d_call: -; cdr3_aa: CASSYSSAGGGYTF; cdr3_nt: TGTGCCAGCAGTTACTCGTCGGCCGGAGGGGGCTACACCTTC
j_call: TRBJ2-6; clone_size: once; v_call: TRBV6-4; d_call: -; cdr3_aa: CASSDSPLAGANVLTF; cdr3_nt: TGTGCCAGCAGTGACTCCCCGCTAGCCGGGGCCAACGTCCTGACTTTC
j_call: TRBJ2-3; clone_size: -; v_call: TRBV11-1; d_call: TRBD2; cdr3_aa: CASSLGTSGRPSSTDTQYF; cdr3_nt: TGTGCCAGCAGCTTGGGGACTAGCGGGAGGCCGTCTAGCACAGATACGCAGTATTTT
j_call: TRBJ1-2; clone_size: -; v_call: TRBV5-1; d_call: -; cdr3_aa: CASSLHRDAQSGYTF; cdr3_nt: TGCGCCAGCAGCTTGCACAGGGACGCTCAGAGTGGCTACACCTTC
j_call: TRBJ1-2; clone_size: -; v_call: TRBV5-6; d_call: TRBD1; cdr3_aa: CASKKDRGLYGYTF; cdr3_nt: TGTGCCAGCAAAAAGGACAGGGGCCTTTATGGCTACACCTTC